A single sample is the source of the 17 T cell receptor beta chains below, sequenced in a study of T cell responses to AZD1222 COVID-19 vaccine. Assay: immunoSEQ multiplex PCR; the TCRdb copy retains only in-frame clones and omits some. The sample includes approximately 94,000 clones, about 87% of them seen just once. The material sequenced was peripheral blood, taken on day 0 of MenACWY control vaccination. Receptors were obtained from an adult in good health.

This clone was counted once. V is TRBV13 and J is TRBJ1-4; D gene ambiguous. The CDR3 totals 14 residues. The germline V gene has CDR1 PRHDT and CDR2 FYEKMQ (reference sequence). With 8 bases removed from V and 0 bases from J, the gap between germline ends came to 10 bases. Here the CDR3 reads CASSRIATNEKLFF. The CDR3 coding sequence is TGTGCCAGCTCGAGGATCGCAACTAATGAAAAACTGTTTTTT.

The chain carries TRBV24-1 and TRBJ2-7; D gene uncertain. This CDR3 comprises 16 residues. Germline V lookup: CDR1 KGHDR, CDR2 SFDVKD. V lost 4 bases and J lost 2, with 17 bases in between. The CDR3 DNA is TGTGCCACCAGTGACTCCGGCTCCGTGGTACCCTACGAGCAGTACTTC. Protein sequence: CATSDSGSVVPYEQYF.

The rearrangement links TRBV7-2 to TRBJ2-5; 7 positions agree with TRBD1. The CDR3 is 14 amino acids. Per the germline V gene, CDR1 is SGHTA and CDR2 is FQGNSA. V lost 2 bases and J lost 5; bases outside the gene matches: 5. CDR3 nucleotide sequence: TGTGCCAGCAGCTTAATCAGGGGACAGGAGACCCAGTACTTC. It codes for CASSLIRGQETQYF.

The sample holds a few counts of this clone. This CDR3 reads CASSWDRVLYGYTF. CDR3 DNA sequence: TGTGCCAGCAGTTGGGACAGGGTCCTCTATGGCTACACCTTC. The V gene is TRBV28, the J gene TRBJ1-2, with 9 nucleotides matching TRBD1. Germline CDR1 MDHEN, CDR2 SYDVKM. The CDR3 length is 14 residues. The V and J ends lost 4 bases and 4 bases, in that order; junction bases with no gene match: 4.

The CDR3 protein is CASSLVRGSADTQYF. The CDR3 DNA sequence: TGTGCCAGCAGCTTAGTTCGGGGGAGCGCAGATACGCAGTATTTT. The chain uses TRBV11-2 and TRBJ2-3, with TRBD2 as a possible D gene (6 bases). This CDR3 region has 15 residues. The V gene's germline CDR1 is SGHAT and CDR2 FQNNGV. V gave up 1 base and J gave up 4 bases, with 12 bases separating them.

This chain connects TRBV19 to TRBJ2-7; tentative D call: TRBD2 (6 bases). CDR3 length: 14 residues. V lost 6 bases and J lost 2, with 14 bases in between. Germline CDR1 reads LNHDA; CDR2 reads SQIVND (reference sequence). The CDR3 sequence is CASSRLGTPYEQYF. The CDR3 coding sequence is TGTGCCAGTAGCCGCCTCGGGACTCCCTACGAGCAGTACTTC.

J is TRBJ2-5 and V is TRBV11-2; TRBD1 is a possible D gene (5 bases). CDR1 SGHAT and CDR2 FQNNGV come from the germline V gene. CDR3 length: 16 amino acids. Trimming left V 4 bases short and J 3 bases short, with 18 bases between. The CDR3 DNA follows: TGTGCCAGCAGCTGGGGCGGACGGCTTTCTAAAGAGACCCAGTACTTC. Translated: CASSWGGRLSKETQYF.

In this sample, this clone turned up a few times. V gene TRBV10-3 combines with J gene TRBJ1-2; no firm D call. The germline gives CDR1 ENHRY, CDR2 SYGVKD. V lost 0 bases, J lost 3 bases, and 20 bases lay in between. The CDR3 is made up of 18 amino acids. The CDR3 reads CAISESGRTHAVHYGYTF. The CDR3 nucleotides read TGTGCCATCAGTGAGTCCGGTAGGACCCACGCCGTCCACTATGGCTACACCTTC.

CDR3: CASSQETDYQPQHF. The CDR3 DNA follows: TGCGCCAGCAGCCAAGAAACTGATTATCAGCCCCAGCATTTT. This sequence joins TRBV4-3 and TRBJ1-5, with D unresolved. The germline CDR1 and CDR2 sequences are LGHNA and YSLEER. Trimming cost V 0 bases and J 5 bases, with 8 bases left between them. This CDR3 contains 14 residues.

The chain employs TRBV3-1 (or the pseudogene TRBV3-2) and TRBJ1-5; D remains ambiguous. This CDR3 region has 15 residues. From germline, CDR1 is LGHDT and CDR2 YNNKEL (reference sequence). The V and J ends lost 1 base and 7 bases respectively, with 14 bases between them. CDR3 sequence reads: CASSQGVEVYQPQHF. The CDR3 nucleotides read TGTGCCAGCAGCCAAGGGGTGGAGGTTTACCAGCCCCAGCATTTT.

This chain connects TRBV30 to TRBJ1-5; tentative D call: TRBD1 (6 bases). Germline V gene data show CDR1 as GTSNPN and CDR2 as SVGIG (reference sequence). V was shortened by 0 bases and J by 6 bases, with 15 bases between the two germline ends. The CDR3 consists of 15 residues. The CDR3 loop reads CAWSVGQGHGQPQHF. In DNA, the CDR3 is TGTGCCTGGAGTGTGGGCCAGGGGCATGGTCAGCCCCAGCATTTT.

The CDR3 bases are TGTGCCAGCAGTTCGGACGGTTATGGCTACACCTTC. Protein product: CASSSDGYGYTF. This rearrangement joins TRBV28 to TRBJ1-2; D is undetermined. The CDR3 length is 12 residues. CDR1 and CDR2 (germline): MDHEN, SYDVKM. Trimming took 4 bases from V and 5 from J, leaving 8 bases between them.

The chain combines TRBV19 with TRBJ1-2, with 7 bases matching TRBD1. The germline CDR1 and CDR2 sequences are LNHDA and SQIVND (reference sequence). J lost 5 bases, V lost 3 bases, and 18 bases had no gene match. CDR3 length: 18 amino acids. In DNA form, the CDR3 reads TGTGCCAGTAGTATGGCCCTACTGGACAGGATCGATCCGTATGGCTACACCTTC. Amino acid sequence: CASSMALLDRIDPYGYTF. The full variable domain, its missing parts supplied by reference TRBV19 and TRBJ1-2, is DGGITQSPKYLFRKEGQNVTLSCEQNLNHDAMYWYRQDPGQGLRLIYYSQIVNDFQKGDIAEGYSVSREKKESFPLTVTSAQKNPTAFYLCASSMALLDRIDPYGYTFGSGTRLTVV.

This rearrangement joins TRBV19 to TRBJ1-3; D is unclear. From germline, CDR1 is LNHDA and CDR2 SQIVND (reference sequence). There are 16 residues in the CDR3. The V gene lost 6 bases and the J gene lost 0 bases, with 15 bases spanning the gap. CDR3 sequence (DNA): TGTGCCAGTAGAACCACGTGGGTCCGCTCTGGAAACACCATATATTTT. Translating it yields CASRTTWVRSGNTIYF.

V is TRBV5-6 and J is TRBJ1-5; 9 bases are shared with TRBD1. The germline V gene has CDR1 SGHDT and CDR2 YYEEEE. The CDR3 length is 16 residues. Trimming removed 4 bases from V and 3 bases from J; junction bases left unmatched: 8. The CDR3 bases are TGTGCCAGCAGCGGTCAACGGACAGGGGACAATCAGCCCCAGCATTTT. Protein: CASSGQRTGDNQPQHF.

This clone turned up a few times. This chain links TRBV19 with TRBJ1-1; 8 nucleotides match TRBD1. Per germline, CDR1 LNHDA and CDR2 SQIVND (reference sequence). The CDR3 covers 14 residues. Trimming cost V 4 bases and J 5 bases; bases outside gene matches: 6. The CDR3 sequence is CASSNQGARTEAFF. The CDR3 DNA reads TGTGCCAGTAGTAATCAGGGGGCGCGAACTGAAGCTTTCTTT.

The chain has TRBV4-1 and TRBJ1-6; 10 nucleotides line up with TRBD1. The CDR3 has 14 residues. Germline V gene sequence: CDR1 MGHRA, CDR2 YSYEKL. V lost 4 bases and J lost 6; bases outside the gene matches: 0. The chain's CDR3 is CASSRDRGNSPLHF. The CDR3 DNA reads as TGCGCCAGCAGCCGGGACAGGGGTAATTCACCCCTCCACTTT.